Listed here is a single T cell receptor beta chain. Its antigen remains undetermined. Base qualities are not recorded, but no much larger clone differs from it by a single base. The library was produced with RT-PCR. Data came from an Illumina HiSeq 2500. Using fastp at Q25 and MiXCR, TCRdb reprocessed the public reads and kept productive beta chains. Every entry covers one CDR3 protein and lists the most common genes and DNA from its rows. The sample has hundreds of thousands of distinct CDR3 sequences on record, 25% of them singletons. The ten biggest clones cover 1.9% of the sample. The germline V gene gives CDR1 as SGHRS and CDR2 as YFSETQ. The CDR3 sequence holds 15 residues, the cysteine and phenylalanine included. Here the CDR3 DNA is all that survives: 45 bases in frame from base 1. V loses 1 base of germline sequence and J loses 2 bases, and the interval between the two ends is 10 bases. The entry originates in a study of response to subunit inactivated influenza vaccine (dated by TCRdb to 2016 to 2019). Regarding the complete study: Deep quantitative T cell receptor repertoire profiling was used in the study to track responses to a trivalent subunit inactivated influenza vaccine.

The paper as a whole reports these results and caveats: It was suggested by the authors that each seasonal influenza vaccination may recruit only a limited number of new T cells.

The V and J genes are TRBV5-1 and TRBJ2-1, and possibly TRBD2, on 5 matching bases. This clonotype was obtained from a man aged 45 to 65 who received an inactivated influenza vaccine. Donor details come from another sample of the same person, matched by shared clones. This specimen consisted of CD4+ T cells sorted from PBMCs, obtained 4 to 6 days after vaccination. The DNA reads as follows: TGCGCCAGCAGCTTGCTCGGGAACCCCTACAATGAGCAGTTCTTC. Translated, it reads CASSLLGNPYNEQFF.